This passage covers 24 T cell receptor beta chains from one sample sequenced in a study of CXCR3-negative and CXCR3-positive naive CD8 T cells. It was by 5' RACE with UMI labels that the TRB cDNA libraries were prepared. TCRdb re-called the 5' RACE reads and gives one entry per CDR3 protein, without DNA. Its table lists 70,000 to 95,000 distinct CDR3 sequences. Sequencing was done on a sample of naive CXCR3- CD8+ T cells from blood. Subset defined: CD45RO-CCR7+CD27+CD95- naive CD8+ T cells lacking CXCR3 (TNR3-). The receptors shown here come from a human donor in good health. Some clones in this sample may be carry-over from other donors' samples.

The V call is TRBV5-1, the J call TRBJ2-1; as DNA is missing, the TRBD1 call by TCRdb cannot be tested. The CDR3 is made up of 15 amino acids. Per the germline V gene, CDR1 is SGHRS and CDR2 is YFSETQ. CDR3 loop: CASSLQGNSYNEQFF.

CDR3: CASSEGLGGASTDTHYF. The chain recombines TRBV2 with TRBJ2-3; there is no DNA to check the TCRdb D call of TRBD1. The CDR3 extends over 17 amino acids. Germline V gives CDR1 SNHLY, CDR2 FYNNEI.

The gene calls are TRBV29-1 and TRBJ2-3; with no DNA, the TCRdb D assignment of TRBD1 cannot be verified. The CDR3 length is 15 residues. Germline V gene lookup returns CDR1 SQVTM and CDR2 ANQGSEA. The CDR3: CSADQVRDTTDTQYF.

The rearrangement uses TRBV4-2 and TRBJ2-7; as DNA is missing, the TRBD1 call by TCRdb cannot be tested. Germline lookup yields CDR1 LGHNA and CDR2 YNFKEQ. The CDR3 runs to 14 residues. CDR3 residues: CASSQETGDYEQYF.

V and J are TRBV7-9 and TRBJ2-7. The CDR3 totals 12 residues. Per the germline V gene, CDR1 is SEHNR and CDR2 is FQNEAQ (reference sequence). This CDR3 reads CASSLAGLAQYF.

The gene calls are TRBV5-5 and TRBJ2-1; there is no DNA to check the TCRdb D call of TRBD1. CDR1 is SGHKS and CDR2 is YYEKEE in the germline V gene (reference sequence). The CDR3 contains 15 residues. Here the CDR3 reads CASSLWDRVYNEQFF. The full variable domain, in which reference TRBV5-5 and TRBJ2-1 provide the parts outside the CDR3, is DAGVTQSPTHLIKTRGQQVTLRCSPISGHKSVSWYQQVLGQGPQFIFQYYEKEERGRGNFPDRFSARQFPNYSSELNVNALLLGDSALYLCASSLWDRVYNEQFFGPGTRLTVL.

This CDR3 reads CASSYTNGLTGELFF. The chain joins TRBV5-1 to TRBJ2-2. Germline CDR1 SGHRS, CDR2 YFSETQ. This CDR3 comprises 15 residues.

The gene calls are TRBV5-1 and TRBJ1-1. Germline lookup yields CDR1 SGHRS and CDR2 YFSETQ. The CDR3 spans 14 residues. CDR3 protein: CASSLSIGTTEAFF.

This chain connects TRBV5-1 to TRBJ2-7; TCRdb indicates TRBD1, and absent DNA this call remains unverified. Germline CDR1 and CDR2: SGHRS and YFSETQ. The CDR3 covers 15 residues. The CDR3 protein is CASSLAWGPLYEQYF.

The chain employs TRBV29-1 and TRBJ2-7; TCRdb names TRBD1, which stays unverified in the absence of DNA. CDR1 is SQVTM and CDR2 is ANQGSEA in the germline V gene. There are 13 residues in the CDR3. CDR3 sequence reads: CSMRTGSHYEQYF.

The V call is TRBV4-2, the J call TRBJ2-2; there is no DNA to check the TCRdb D call of TRBD1. The germline gives CDR1 LGHNA, CDR2 YNFKEQ. There are 15 residues in the CDR3. The CDR3 is CASSQETGETGELFF.

CDR3: CASSQGRYEQFF. The rearrangement links TRBV14 to TRBJ2-1. This CDR3 region has 12 residues. Germline V gives CDR1 SGHDN, CDR2 FVKESK.

The chain carries TRBV7-8 and TRBJ2-1. Germline V gene data show CDR1 as SGHVS and CDR2 as FQNEAQ. The CDR3 sequence is 15 residues long. CDR3 loop: CASSLALSSYNEQFF.

The V and J genes are TRBV11-3 and TRBJ2-5. This CDR3 comprises 14 residues. Germline CDR1 and CDR2: SGHNT and YENEEA. The CDR3 protein is CASSLDRLQETQYF.

This chain uses TRBV2 with TRBJ2-7; TCRdb gives TRBD1 as the D gene, but with no DNA this cannot be confirmed. The CDR3 contains 16 residues. Germline V lookup: CDR1 SNHLY, CDR2 FYNNEI. CDR3: CASSEAGRDRDYEQYF.

The chain has TRBV7-9 and TRBJ2-3. CDR3 length: 16 residues. CDR1 SEHNR and CDR2 FQNEAQ come from the germline V gene (reference sequence). This chain's CDR3 is CASSPVGYSSTDTQYF.

V is TRBV5-5 and J is TRBJ1-1; the D call of TRBD1 rests on TCRdb alone, since no DNA is present to check it. The germline CDR1 and CDR2 sequences are SGHKS and YYEKEE (reference sequence). The CDR3 loop spans 16 amino acids. This CDR3 is CASSAPGVLMNTEAFF.

The chain links TRBV29-1 to TRBJ2-2. CDR1 SQVTM and CDR2 ANQGSEA come from the germline V gene. This CDR3 spans 14 amino acids. CDR3: CSVEDNRRGGELFF.

The V and J genes are TRBV25-1 and TRBJ2-7; with no DNA, the TCRdb D assignment of TRBD1 cannot be verified. Germline CDR1 reads MGHDK; CDR2 reads SYGVNS. The CDR3 spans 13 residues. This CDR3 is CASSEMTANEQYF.

V gene TRBV4-1 combines with J gene TRBJ2-5; TCRdb's D call of TRBD1 is untestable without DNA. The CDR3 consists of 17 residues. Germline CDR1 is MGHRA and CDR2 is YSYEKL. The CDR3 sequence is CASSQEGGAGGQETQYF.

The gene calls are TRBV28 and TRBJ1-2; TCRdb's D gene call, TRBD1, goes unchecked for lack of DNA. The CDR3 runs to 14 residues. The germline CDR1 and CDR2 sequences are MDHEN and SYDVKM. The CDR3 here is CASRHYRGDYGYTF.

This sequence joins TRBV29-1 and TRBJ2-2; TCRdb's D call, TRBD2, is unchecked because there is no DNA. Germline-derived CDR1 and CDR2 are SQVTM and ANQGSEA. There are 18 residues in the CDR3. CDR3 residues: CSVSRPPRLAGPTGELFF.

This chain links TRBV7-2 with TRBJ2-3. Per germline, CDR1 SGHTA and CDR2 FQGNSA. The CDR3 loop spans 15 amino acids. The CDR3 reads CASSSPFWSADTQYF.

The chain carries TRBV3-1 and TRBJ2-1. Germline lookup yields CDR1 LGHDT and CDR2 YNNKEL (reference sequence). The CDR3 is 14 residues long. The chain's CDR3 is CASSDPIQQDEQFF.